This T cell receptor beta chain was documented in a study of cytomegalovirus exposure and HLA in healthy donors. The PCR had 60 Vbeta and 13 Jbeta primers. Clones were sequenced by immunoSEQ multiplex PCR, and TCRdb holds only the in-frame ones, with some missing. The repertoire holds 75,000 to 90,000 clones, with more than 65% as singletons. The CDR3 length is 13 residues. V gave up 5 bases and J gave up 7 bases, with 14 bases separating them. Germline CDR1 SGHVS, CDR2 FQNEAQ. The sequence derives from a woman in her 40s in good health and CMV-seropositive. The chain combines TRBV7-8 with TRBJ1-2, with D hard to call. Sequencing was performed on PBMCs. Here the CDR3 DNA reads TGTGCCAGCAGCCACTTGGCCCCTAGTGGCTACACCTTC. Translated, it gives CASSHLAPSGYTF. The whole variable domain, remainder taken from reference TRBV7-8 and TRBJ1-2, is GAGVSQSPRYKVAKRGQDVALRCDPISGHVSLFWYQQALGQGPEFLTYFQNEAQLDKSGLPSDRFFAERPEGSVSTLKIQRTQQEDSAVYLCASSHLAPSGYTFGSGTRLTVV.